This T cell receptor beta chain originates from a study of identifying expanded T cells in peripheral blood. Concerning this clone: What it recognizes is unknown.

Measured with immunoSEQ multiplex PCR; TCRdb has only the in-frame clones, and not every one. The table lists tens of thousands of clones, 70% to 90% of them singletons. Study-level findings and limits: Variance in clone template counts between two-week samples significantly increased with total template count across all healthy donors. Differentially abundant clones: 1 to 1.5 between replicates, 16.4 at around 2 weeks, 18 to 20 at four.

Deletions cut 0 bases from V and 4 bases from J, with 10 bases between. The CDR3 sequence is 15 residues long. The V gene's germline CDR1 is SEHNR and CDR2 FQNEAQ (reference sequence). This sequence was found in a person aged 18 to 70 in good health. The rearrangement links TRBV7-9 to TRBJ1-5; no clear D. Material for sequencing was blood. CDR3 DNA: TGTGCCAGCAGCTTAGCTCTGGGTGGGAATCAGCCCCAGCATTTT. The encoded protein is CASSLALGGNQPQHF.